The clone carrying this T cell receptor (beta chain) was seen repeatedly, ten times or more. Its target is not known. This entry belongs to a study of CD8+CD57+ T cells in acquired aplastic anemia. Study information: When averaged, DNA from sorted CD4+ and CD8+ cells came to about 2.9 ug. Notes on the study in general: It was found that almost 30 CD8+ CDR3 sequences were shared between patients and controls.

Both TCR beta VDJ combination and CDR3 sequence profiling were carried out. Genomic DNA was the template for this profiling. TCRdb re-called the reads through MiXCR, storing one row per CDR3 protein. The sample contains some 200,000 distinct CDR3 sequences, roughly 45% of which appear only once. The sequenced patients had an expansion of CD8+CD57+ cells seen by flow cytometry. Germline V gene data show CDR1 as SGHTA and CDR2 as FQGNSA. V gave up 5 bases and J gave up 0 bases, with 11 bases separating them. This CDR3 contains 16 residues. The J gene is TRBJ1-6, the V gene TRBV7-2; D is ambiguous. The sample consisted of sorted CD4+, CD8+, or CD8+CD57+ T cells (not recorded which) from PBMCs. This TCR was recovered from a human donor with aplastic anemia. In nucleotides, the CDR3 is TGTGCCAGCAGCCCGTCAACGAGCTCCTATAATTCACCCCTCCACTTT. Amino acid sequence: CASSPSTSSYNSPLHF. The full variable domain, its missing parts supplied by reference TRBV7-2 and TRBJ1-6, is GAGVSQSPSNKVTEKGKDVELRCDPISGHTALYWYRQSLGQGLEFLIYFQGNSAPDKSGLPSDRFSAERTGGSVSTLTIQRTQQEDSAVYLCASSPSTSSYNSPLHFGNGTRLTVT.